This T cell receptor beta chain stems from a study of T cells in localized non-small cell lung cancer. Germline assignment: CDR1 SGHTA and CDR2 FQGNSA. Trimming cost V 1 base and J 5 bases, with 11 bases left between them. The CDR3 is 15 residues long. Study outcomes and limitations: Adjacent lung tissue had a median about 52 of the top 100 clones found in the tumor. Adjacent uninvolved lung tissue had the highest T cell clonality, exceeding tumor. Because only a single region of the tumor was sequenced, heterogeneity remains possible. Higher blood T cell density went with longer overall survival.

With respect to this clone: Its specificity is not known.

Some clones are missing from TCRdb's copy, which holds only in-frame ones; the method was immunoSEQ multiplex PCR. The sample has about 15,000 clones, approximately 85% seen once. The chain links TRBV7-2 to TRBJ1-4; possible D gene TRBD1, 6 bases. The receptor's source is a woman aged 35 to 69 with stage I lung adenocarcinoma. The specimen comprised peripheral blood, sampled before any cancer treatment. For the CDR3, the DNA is TGTGCCAGCAGCTTAGATGGGGGCCTGAATGAAAAACTGTTTTTT. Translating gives CASSLDGGLNEKLFF.